These T cell receptor beta chains were read from a single sample in a study of T cells in Graves' hyperthyroidism and ophthalmopathy. TCRdb re-analysed the multiplex PCR reads in MiXCR, keeping a single row per CDR3 protein. The sample lists a few hundred thousand distinct CDR3 sequences; more than 13% were seen once. The sequencing sample was made of blood. The receptors originated from a woman in her thirties with Graves' hyperthyroidism. Each CDR3 is given without its conserved first and last residue. Fields, in order: CDR3 protein, clone size, CDR3 length, V gene. Only some rows state a clone size, as once, few, many or a class for expanded clones.

ASRGDSHTEAF many 11 TRBV6-2/TRBV6-3
ASSLGQGGVLSNQPQH many 16 TRBV11-2
ASSPGGTSGTDTQY many 14 TRBV5-1
SARGARDQETQY . 12 TRBV20-1
ATETGSTDTQY . 11 TRBV10-3
ATSDPGQSHSYNEQF many 15 TRBV24-1
ASSEMFGSNQPQH many 13 TRBV6-1
ASSPKGQGRTGELF many 14 TRBV7-2
SSSPGQGTNYGYT . 13 TRBV5-1
ASSQDRFKSSGPLH . 14 TRBV4-1
AISGVGAKTEAF . 12 TRBV10-3
ASTGLGGRAVTDTQY few 15 TRBV25-1
AISQQGLDYGYT . 12 TRBV10-3
ASSPDRNNEQF many 11 TRBV2
ATSRVGTTIYEQY few 13 TRBV15
ASSQGGVNQPQH . 12 TRBV27